Listed here are 15 T cell receptor beta chains from one sample, sequenced in a study of T cell responses to AZD1222 COVID-19 vaccine (dated by TCRdb to about 2021). What this sample's time point label stands for: about 28 days (+/-7) after the second vaccine dose. Libraries were built with the immunoSEQ multiplex PCR assay. The table comes from immuneACCESS by way of TCRdb, which keeps in-frame sequences with V and J called. Part of the clones is missing from these tables; in studies checked, under half for an unresolved V gene and the rest for unknown reasons. In this sample the table shows 150,000 or so clones, approximately 90% of which occur a single time. The biggest ten clones account for around 0.99% of the sample. Sequenced here: peripheral blood, sampled 28 days after the second AZD1222 dose. Receptors were obtained from an adult who received the AZD1222 COVID-19 vaccine.

The J gene is TRBJ2-7, the V gene TRBV7-2, with 9 bases identical to TRBD1. The CDR3 contains 15 residues. The germline CDR1 and CDR2 sequences are SGHTA and FQGNSA. The junction had 9 bases not matched to a gene; V was cut back by 5 bases and J by 4 bases. The DNA for the CDR3 is TGTGCCAGCAGCCGCTCTACAGGGGGCAAATACGAGCAGTACTTC. Its protein product is CASSRSTGGKYEQYF.

This chain uses TRBV19 with TRBJ1-2, with 7 bases identical to TRBD1. This CDR3 is built from 16 residues. CDR1 is LNHDA, CDR2 SQIVND, per germline (reference sequence). Germline trimming cut 6 bases from V and 7 bases from J; bases unmatched to any gene: 17. The CDR3 DNA reads as TGTGCCAGTAGCGGACCAGGGACAGAAAATACTGGTGGCTACACCTTC. Translating gives CASSGPGTENTGGYTF. The whole variable domain, remainder taken from reference TRBV19 and TRBJ1-2, is DGGITQSPKYLFRKEGQNVTLSCEQNLNHDAMYWYRQDPGQGLRLIYYSQIVNDFQKGDIAEGYSVSREKKESFPLTVTSAQKNPTAFYLCASSGPGTENTGGYTFGSGTRLTVV.

V gene TRBV6-5 combines with J gene TRBJ1-1; D remains unclear. The germline V and J ends were trimmed by 6 bases and 3 bases, with 11 bases remaining between them. Germline CDR1 is MNHEY and CDR2 is SVGAGI. The CDR3 covers 13 residues. The CDR3 nucleotides are TGTGCCAGCAGCCCACGCCCAGACACTGAAGCTTTCTTT. It is translated as CASSPRPDTEAFF.

In this sample, this clone turned up many times. This chain connects TRBV4-2 to TRBJ2-7; 12 nucleotides match TRBD2. J gave up 7 bases and V 0 bases, and 10 bases lay outside the gene matches. The CDR3 covers 17 residues. CDR1 is LGHNA and CDR2 is YNFKEQ in the germline V gene. In nucleotides, the CDR3 is TGTGCCAGCAGCCAAGATCACCTAGCGGGAGGGCCGGGTGAGCAGTACTTC. This encodes CASSQDHLAGGPGEQYF.

The chain carries TRBV6-5 and TRBJ1-6; no reliable D call. Per the germline V gene, CDR1 is MNHEY and CDR2 is SVGAGI. The V end was cut by 0 bases, the J end by 7 bases, with 1 base between. The CDR3 runs 12 residues. The CDR3: CASSYSNSPLHF. CDR3 nucleotides: TGTGCCAGCAGTTACTCAAATTCACCCCTCCACTTT.

The CDR3 protein is CAISITGMDQPQHF. The CDR3 DNA is TGTGCCATCAGCATTACAGGGATGGATCAGCCCCAGCATTTT. This chain connects TRBV10-3 to TRBJ1-5, with D possibly matching TRBD1 (6 bases). V lost 6 bases and J 5 bases, leaving 14 bases between the germline ends. This CDR3 has 14 residues. Germline V gene data show CDR1 as ENHRY and CDR2 as SYGVKD.

This rearrangement joins TRBV9 to TRBJ1-3, with D uncertain. CDR3 length equals 14 residues. V dropped 4 bases and J dropped 0 bases, with 8 bases sitting between them. Germline lookup yields CDR1 SGDLS and CDR2 YYNGEE. As DNA, the CDR3 is TGTGCCAGCAGCCTCAGAAACTCTGGAAACACCATATATTTT. It is translated as CASSLRNSGNTIYF. Full variable domain (rest looked up from reference TRBV9 and TRBJ1-3): DSGVTQTPKHLITATGQRVTLRCSPRSGDLSVYWYQQSLDQGLQFLIQYYNGEERAKGNILERFSAQQFPDLHSELNLSSLELGDSALYFCASSLRNSGNTIYFGEGSWLTVV.

This clone appeared a single time. Other DNA sequences from this sample encode an identical CDR3 as well. The chain carries TRBV7-3 and TRBJ2-2, with 7 bases lining up with TRBD2. The V and J ends lost 2 bases and 5 bases, in that order; junction bases with no gene match: 2. Germline CDR1 is SGHTA and CDR2 is FQGTGA. The CDR3 extends over 14 amino acids. CDR3 loop: CASSLGGSTGELFF. For the CDR3, the DNA is TGTGCCAGCAGCTTAGGCGGGAGTACCGGGGAGCTGTTTTTT.

The chain uses TRBV12-5 and TRBJ2-7; TRBD2 agrees at 7 bases. V lost 7 bases and J lost 3; bases outside the gene matches: 9. This CDR3 contains 14 residues. The germline V gene has CDR1 LGHNT and CDR2 FRNRAP. CDR3 in DNA: TGTGCTAGTGCCCTCGGGGAGGGTCTCTACGAGCAGTACTTC. This sequence encodes CASALGEGLYEQYF.

This chain links TRBV23-1 with TRBJ1-1; D not resolved. TRBV23-1 falls under the ORF class, with uncertain function. The CDR3 sequence is 16 residues long. The V and J ends lost 2 bases and 1 base respectively, with 14 bases between them. The CDR3 protein is CASSQLPRRANTEAFF. CDR3 in DNA: TGCGCCAGCAGTCAACTTCCCAGGAGAGCGAACACTGAAGCTTTCTTT.

This chain uses TRBV11-2 with TRBJ1-1; D unclear. Between the trimmed V and J ends, which lost 2 bases and 5 bases, there was a span of 6 bases. Germline V gene sequence: CDR1 SGHAT, CDR2 FQNNGV. The CDR3 extends over 12 amino acids. CDR3 nucleotides: TGTGCCAGCAGCTTAAGGGCAACTGAAGCTTTCTTT. Its translation is CASSLRATEAFF. Combining the CDR3 with reference TRBV11-2 and TRBJ1-1 gives the whole variable domain EAGVAQSPRYKIIEKRQSVAFWCNPISGHATLYWYQQILGQGPKLLIQFQNNGVVDDSQLPKDRFSAERLKGVDSTLKIQPAKLEDSAVYLCASSLRATEAFFGQGTRLTVV.

The chain combines TRBV7-9 with TRBJ1-1; possibly TRBD1 for D (6 bases). CDR3 size: 15 residues. The germline CDR1 and CDR2 sequences are SEHNR and FQNEAQ (reference sequence). V was clipped by 1 base and J by 5 bases, with 14 bases between them. In DNA form, the CDR3 reads TGTGCCAGCAGCTTAGTGACAGGTTCGGGGACTGAAGCTTTCTTT. This sequence encodes CASSLVTGSGTEAFF.

The chain employs TRBV4-1 and TRBJ1-2; TRBD1 is a possible D gene (5 bases). From germline, CDR1 is MGHRA and CDR2 YSYEKL. V gave up 1 base and J gave up 2 bases, with 5 bases separating them. CDR3 length equals 13 residues. The CDR3 is CASSQGTNYGYTF. CDR3 in DNA: TGCGCCAGCAGCCAAGGGACAAACTATGGCTACACCTTC.

This chain uses TRBV10-3 with TRBJ2-7; D is ambiguous. Per the germline V gene, CDR1 is ENHRY and CDR2 is SYGVKD. The CDR3 covers 13 residues. Trimming removed 6 bases from V and 3 bases from J, with 12 bases in between. CDR3 amino acids: CAIRTGANYEQYF. As DNA, the CDR3 is TGTGCCATCAGAACCGGCGCCAACTACGAGCAGTACTTC.

The chain carries TRBV11-2 and TRBJ2-1, with D uncertain. The V end lost 0 bases, the J end lost 4 bases, and 10 bases lay between the germline ends. The germline V gene encodes CDR1 SGHAT and CDR2 FQNNGV. The CDR3 totals 15 residues. CDR3 in amino acids: CASSLDLSLYNEQFF. The CDR3 nucleotides are TGTGCCAGCAGCTTAGATTTGTCCTTATACAATGAGCAGTTCTTC.